This TCR beta chain is drawn from a study of T cells after yellow fever vaccination. Study-level findings and limits: Abundant bulk-derived clonotypes could contaminate FACS-sorted repertoires.

Comment on this clonotype: The antigen is unknown.

CDR1 and CDR2 (germline): LGHDT, YNNKEL (reference sequence). Trimming took off 0 bases at V and 0 bases at J, with 5 bases between the two ends. This CDR3 region has 14 residues. The 5'RACE template-switching step produced TCR cDNA and added a universal primer site and UMIs. TCRdb re-called the 5' RACE reads with MiXCR, one entry per CDR3 protein. Of about 160,000 distinct CDR3 sequences listed, 6% to 7.5% were seen once; the top ten hold more than 2.5%. V usage is TRBV3-1 and J usage is TRBJ1-1, with D unresolved. This clonotype was sampled from a man in his late teens or twenties who received the YFV17D yellow fever vaccine. Sequencing was performed on CD4+ T cells sorted from PBMCs, taken more than 4 days after the first yellow fever vaccination. The chain's CDR3 is CASSQDTVNTEAFF. The CDR3 region has the DNA TGTGCCAGCAGCCAAGATACAGTGAACACTGAAGCTTTCTTT.